These 5 T cell receptor beta chains were all obtained from the same sample, sequenced in a study of OX40 agonist ivuxolimab in advanced cancers. Assay: immunoSEQ multiplex PCR; the TCRdb copy retains only in-frame clones and omits some. The table includes 70,000 to 95,000 clones, about 86% detected once. The material sequenced was CD4+ or CD8+ T cells sorted from blood, taken in a trial of the OX40 agonist ivuxolimab. These receptors came from an adult with an advanced solid tumor such as melanoma, head and neck, liver or kidney cancer.

The chain couples TRBV11-3 to TRBJ2-5; weak D call: TRBD2 (5 bases). Germline assignment: CDR1 SGHNT and CDR2 YENEEA. This CDR3 contains 12 residues. Trimming took off 2 bases at V and 4 bases at J, with 5 bases between the two ends. The CDR3 bases are TGTGCCAGCAGCTTACGGGGAGAGACCCAGTACTTC. Its translation is CASSLRGETQYF. Filled out from reference TRBV11-3 and TRBJ2-5, the complete variable domain reads EAGVVQSPRYKIIEKKQPVAFWCNPISGHNTLYWYLQNLGQGPELLIRYENEEAVDDSQLPKDRFSAERLKGVDSTLKIQPAELGDSAVYLCASSLRGETQYFGPGTRLLVL.

In its sample, this clone was seen once. The V and J genes are TRBV28 and TRBJ1-1; no clear D gene. Germline CDR1 reads MDHEN; CDR2 reads SYDVKM. Trimming left V 7 bases short and J 5 bases short, with 20 bases between. The CDR3 consists of 15 residues. CDR3 sequence (DNA): TGTGCCAGCACCACCTCCGGGAGATTGGGGACTGAAGCTTTCTTT. This gives the protein CASTTSGRLGTEAFF.

The CDR3 is CSVEMTDTQYF. The CDR3 coding sequence is TGCAGCGTTGAGATGACAGATACGCAGTATTTT. V and J are TRBV29-1 and TRBJ2-3; no clear D. Germline V gene sequence: CDR1 SQVTM, CDR2 ANQGSEA. CDR3 length equals 11 residues. With 3 bases removed from V and 3 bases from J, the gap between germline ends came to 4 bases.

The CDR3 is CASSLVGRSAGGELFF. CDR3 coding DNA: TGTGCCAGCAGCTTAGTCGGGAGGAGTGCCGGTGGGGAGCTGTTTTTT. The gene calls are TRBV7-9 and TRBJ2-2; 7 positions agree with TRBD2. This CDR3 has 16 residues. V lost 1 base to trimming and J lost 8 bases; unmatched junction nucleotides: 10. Germline V CDR1 and CDR2: SEHNR, FQNEAQ (reference sequence).

This chain joins TRBV27 and TRBJ1-1; D unresolved. The germline V gene encodes CDR1 MNHEY and CDR2 SMNVEV (reference sequence). The V gene lost 3 bases and the J gene lost 2 bases, with 19 bases spanning the gap. This CDR3 has 17 residues. The CDR3 coding sequence is TGTGCCAGCAGTTTGAGTGGGTCTCGGATTATCAACACTGAAGCTTTCTTT. It yields the protein CASSLSGSRIINTEAFF.